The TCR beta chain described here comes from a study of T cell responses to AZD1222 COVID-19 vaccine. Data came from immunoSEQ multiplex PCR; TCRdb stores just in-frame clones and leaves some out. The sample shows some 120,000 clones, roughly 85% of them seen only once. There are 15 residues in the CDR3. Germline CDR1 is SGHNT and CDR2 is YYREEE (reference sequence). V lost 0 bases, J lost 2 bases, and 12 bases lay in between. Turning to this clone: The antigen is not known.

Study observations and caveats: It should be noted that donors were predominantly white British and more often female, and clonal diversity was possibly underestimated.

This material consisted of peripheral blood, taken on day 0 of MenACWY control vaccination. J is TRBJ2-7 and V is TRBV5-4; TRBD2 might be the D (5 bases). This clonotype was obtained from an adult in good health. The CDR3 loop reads CASSLAGSGTYEQYF. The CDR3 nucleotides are TGTGCCAGCAGCTTGGCAGGAAGCGGTACCTACGAGCAGTACTTC.